This TCR beta chain came from a study of OX40 agonist ivuxolimab in advanced cancers. With respect to the entire study: The costimulatory receptor OX40 (CD134) was targeted by ivuxolimab, a fully human IgG2 agonistic monoclonal antibody. Intravenous ivuxolimab was administered to patients every 2 weeks at six dose levels: 0.01, 0.1, 0.3, 1.5, 3 and 10 mg/kg. Of the roughly 52 dose-escalation patients, hepatocellular carcinoma was present in about 20, melanoma in some 15, renal cell carcinoma in 9 and head and neck cancer in 9. A male proportion of about 79% and a mean age of roughly 55 years, ranging from about 20 to 79, were recorded for the dose-escalation cohort. Prior anti-PD-1, anti-PD-L1 or anti-CTLA-4 therapy was permitted, and 30% to 45% of dose-escalation patients had received checkpoint inhibitors. Partial responses occurred in three dose-escalation patients, of whom one had hepatocellular carcinoma and two had cutaneous melanoma. Peripheral TCRbeta sequencing was intended to test whether TCR sequence diversity was altered and clonal T-cell expansion was caused by ivuxolimab. The paper describes the monotherapy dose-escalation part (N ≈ 49 patients) of the phase I trial of ivuxolimab. Findings and caveats that apply to the study as a whole: After ivuxolimab, expanded clones were on average more numerous among CD8+ T cells than among CD4+ T cells. The antigen specificity of the peripheral T cells that underwent clonal expansion was not determined. In the 0.1-3.0 mg/kg groups, partial responders were among the patients with the lowest normalized peripheral clonal expansion, particularly in CD8+ T cells. At doses from 0.1 to 3.0 mg/kg, clonal expansion was seen in both CD4+ and CD8+ blood T cells between baseline and week 6. Low levels of normalized T-cell clonal expansion were also seen in some nonresponding patients.

The trial excluded patients who had a history of autoimmune disease or were on systemic immunosuppression. Peripheral blood for TCR sequencing was collected from all dose cohorts at baseline, on cycle 4 day 1, and on cycle 7 day 1. Samples came from an open-label, multicenter, first-in-human phase I dose-escalation trial of ivuxolimab. The trial enrolled adults with locally advanced or metastatic head and neck squamous cell, hepatocellular, melanoma or renal cell carcinoma. Before TCR sequencing, CD4+ T cells and CD8+ T cells from peripheral blood were sorted into separate populations. Here V drops 5 bases and J drops 5 bases, and the junction holds 4 bases not matched to any gene. The CDR3 contains 13 residues, cysteine and phenylalanine counted. Only the CDR3 portion is preserved as DNA: 39 bases, with reading frame beginning at the first base. According to the germline V gene, CDR1 reads SGDLS and CDR2 reads YYNGEE.

For sequencing of the TCRbeta CDR3 region, genomic DNA was extracted from the sorted cells. TCRbeta CDR3 regions were sequenced using the immunoSEQ Assay. TCRdb stores this immuneACCESS table with in-frame sequences only. Part of the clones is absent; in the studies checked, under half of the shortfall reflects unresolved V genes, and no reason is known for the rest. Counted in this sample were tens of thousands of clones; 88% of them appeared once. The ten largest make up around 0.65% of the sample. This clone has more than one count but fewer than ten. The clone's antigen remains unknown. It has no much larger one-base neighbor in the sample; base qualities were not kept.

This receptor was obtained from an adult with an advanced solid tumor such as melanoma, head and neck, liver or kidney cancer. This sequence uses TRBV9 and TRBJ1-5, and 7 bases in between align with TRBD1. The specimen comprised CD4+ or CD8+ T cells sorted from blood, sampled in a trial of the OX40 agonist ivuxolimab. The nucleotide sequence is given as TGTGCCAGCAGTGGGGACAGTGATCAGCCCCAGCATTTT. Translated, this gives CASSGDSDQPQHF.